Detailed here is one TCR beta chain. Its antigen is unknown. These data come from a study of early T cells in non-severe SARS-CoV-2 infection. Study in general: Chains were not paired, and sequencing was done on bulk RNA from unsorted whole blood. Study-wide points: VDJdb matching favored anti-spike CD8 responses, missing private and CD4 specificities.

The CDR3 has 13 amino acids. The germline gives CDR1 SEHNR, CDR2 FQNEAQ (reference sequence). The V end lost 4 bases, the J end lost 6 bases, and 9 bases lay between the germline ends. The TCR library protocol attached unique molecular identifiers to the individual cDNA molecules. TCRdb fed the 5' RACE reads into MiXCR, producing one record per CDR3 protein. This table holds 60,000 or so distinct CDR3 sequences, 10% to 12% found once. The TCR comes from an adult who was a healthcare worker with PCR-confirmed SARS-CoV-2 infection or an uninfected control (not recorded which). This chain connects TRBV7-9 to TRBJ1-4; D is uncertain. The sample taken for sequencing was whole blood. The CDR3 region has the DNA TGTGCCAGCAGCTCAACAAACGATGAAAAACTGTTTTTT. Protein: CASSSTNDEKLFF. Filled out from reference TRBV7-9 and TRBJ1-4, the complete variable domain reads DTGVSQNPRHKITKRGQNVTFRCDPISEHNRLYWYRQTLGQGPEFLTYFQNEAQLEKSRLLSDRFSAERPKGSFSTLEIQRTEQGDSAMYLCASSSTNDEKLFFGSGTQLSVL.